These T cell receptor beta chains were read from a single sample in a study of cytomegalovirus exposure and HLA in healthy donors. This table comes from immunoSEQ multiplex PCR, and its TCRdb copy is limited to in-frame clones, with some not included. The sample contains 160,000 or so clones, approximately 90% of which appear only once. What was sequenced was PBMCs. These receptors all stem from a woman in her 30s in good health and CMV-seronegative. The CDR3 runs from the conserved cysteine through the conserved F or W. D genes are given only for firm matches.

j_call,v_call,d_call,cdr3_aa
TRBJ1-5,TRBV9,.,CASSWSESNQPQHF
TRBJ2-5,TRBV6-5,TRBD1,CASSYTGVPKETQYF
TRBJ2-5,TRBV7-6,.,CASSPGREKTQYF
TRBJ1-4,TRBV2,TRBD1,CAAPGQGGEKLFF
TRBJ2-6,TRBV2,.,CASRQRGGAGANVLTF
TRBJ2-1,TRBV5-6,.,CASSLVSEVDEQFF
TRBJ2-1,TRBV20-1,.,CSARVGGEQFF
TRBJ1-5,TRBV5-3,TRBD1,CARSLAGRDRSIWYQPQHF
TRBJ2-7,TRBV7-2,.,CASSFGGNQYEQYF
TRBJ2-7,TRBV18,.,CASSPQHGAYEQYF
TRBJ2-1,TRBV7-6,.,CASSPHQVWDEQFF
TRBJ2-3,TRBV5-1,TRBD1,CASRRQGTSTDTQYF
TRBJ2-7,TRBV5-4,.,CASSLDAFSYEQYF
TRBJ2-2,TRBV10-1,.,CASSESNAYTGELFF
TRBJ1-1,TRBV20-1,.,CSARDIPEAFF
TRBJ2-2,TRBV29-1,.,CSVVITAANTGELFF
TRBJ2-5,TRBV6-1,.,CASSETGRQTFQETQYF
TRBJ1-1,TRBV9,.,CASSPDAGYNTEAFF
TRBJ2-1,TRBV7-9,TRBD2,CASSLTTSGRAVYNEQFF
TRBJ1-2,TRBV5-4,.,CASSSDTSAYGYTF
TRBJ1-6,TRBV5-1,.,CASSLGAENSPLHF
TRBJ1-5,TRBV6-1,.,CASSEFGIYQPQHF
TRBJ1-1,TRBV29-1,TRBD1,CSVDTGGGNTEAFF
TRBJ1-5,TRBV30,.,CAWSPPATHDSNQPQHF
TRBJ2-3,TRBV2,.,CASGRTDTQYF
TRBJ1-5,TRBV18,TRBD1,CASSPHMPGQESNQPQHF
.,TRBV6-1,.,CASSEAKLVKGDEQYF
TRBJ2-7,TRBV14,.,CASSQVPRTYEQYF
TRBJ2-3,TRBV6-5,.,CASSYSLVHSTDTQYF
TRBJ2-7,TRBV5-1,TRBD2,CASSLDGTSVLTEQYF
TRBJ1-1,TRBV6-6,.,CASSPGYTEAFF
TRBJ2-7,TRBV14,TRBD2,CASSQGRLAEVWEQYF
TRBJ2-1,TRBV27,.,CASSLSSLAGNEQFF
TRBJ2-2,TRBV6-4,TRBD1,CASSAKPGQGVWTGELFF
TRBJ2-7,TRBV2,TRBD2,CASTRTSGMYEQYF
TRBJ2-5,TRBV15,TRBD2,CATSRATSGATQYF
TRBJ2-7,TRBV25-1,.,CASSGSTSLPYEQYF
TRBJ2-3,TRBV7-6,.,CASSPSGSSTDTQYF
TRBJ2-2,TRBV18,.,CASSRSGAVPAGELFF
TRBJ2-1,TRBV15,TRBD1,CATSRGQGGNEQFF
TRBJ2-3,TRBV28,.,CASSTTPSGSTDTQYF
TRBJ2-5,TRBV18,.,CASSQGQQETQYF
TRBJ1-2,TRBV4-1,.,CASSQGEGVPYGYTF
TRBJ2-5,TRBV19,TRBD1,CASSIGRTGEETQYF
TRBJ1-5,TRBV10-1,TRBD1,CASSERDRVGQPQHF
TRBJ2-7,TRBV4-1,.,CASSQFGVSTYEQYF
TRBJ2-7,TRBV6-5,TRBD1,CASSRGQGKYEQYF
TRBJ2-5,TRBV5-1,TRBD2,CASSSGLAGAETQYF